This T cell receptor (beta chain) was documented in a study of blood T cell repertoires in COVID-19. Germline trimming cut 1 base from V and 5 bases from J; bases unmatched to any gene: 8. The length of the CDR3 is 15 residues. Germline V CDR1 and CDR2: MGHRA, YSYEKL. Sequencing was performed with immunoSEQ multiplex PCR; in TCRdb, only in-frame clones are kept and a portion is missing. Of about 240,000 clones in the sample, around 80% were seen once. This TCR was sampled from a young woman with acute or convalescent COVID-19. The sequenced sample consisted of peripheral blood. J is TRBJ2-7 and V is TRBV4-1; 7 bases map to TRBD1. The CDR3 DNA sequence: TGCGCCAGCAGCCAAGGGGGGACAGAGGGGCACGAGCAGTACTTC. This translates into CASSQGGTEGHEQYF.